These 22 T cell receptor beta chains came from one sample sequenced in a study of CDR3 diversity in severe acne. TCRdb recomputed calls from the PCR reads with MiXCR, one row per CDR3 protein. The sample lists under 100,000 distinct CDR3 sequences; approximately 52% were seen once. The sample comprised blood. Receptor source: a male donor in good health, serving as a control.

The V and J genes are TRBV6-4 and TRBJ1-3, with unresolved D. V dropped 0 bases and J dropped 4 bases, with 7 bases sitting between them. Germline V gene data show CDR1 as MRHNA and CDR2 as SNTAGT. The CDR3 is 14 amino acids. This CDR3 is CASSDSAGGNTIYF. In DNA form, the CDR3 reads TGTGCCAGCAGTGACTCCGCGGGGGGAAACACCATATATTTT.

This clonotype was observed a few times. A read error may produce the germline difference seen at one junction end. The chain joins TRBV5-1 to TRBJ2-7; 8 nucleotides agree with TRBD2. Germline-derived CDR1 and CDR2 are SGHRS and YFSETQ. The CDR3 has 13 residues. The CDR3: CASSLPGLEVIDF. The CDR3, as DNA: TGCGCCAGCAGCTTGCCGGGACTAGAGGTTATAGACTTC.

This clonotype was found many times. This rearrangement joins TRBV6-5 to TRBJ2-3; 10 nucleotides match TRBD2. The CDR3 is 15 amino acids. Trimming took 6 bases from V and 6 from J; bases not matched to a gene: 9. Germline values: CDR1 MNHEY, CDR2 SVGAGI. In DNA form, the CDR3 reads TGTGCCAGCAGACGCGCCGGGACTAGCGATGATACGCAGTATTTT. Its translation is CASRRAGTSDDTQYF.

This chain links TRBV27 with TRBJ1-6; TRBD1 might be the D (5 bases). V was trimmed by 5 bases and J by 11 bases, leaving 16 bases between them. Germline CDR1 reads MNHEY; CDR2 reads SMNVEV (reference sequence). The CDR3 is 14 residues long. Here the CDR3 reads CASSPPGFSPPLHF. In nucleotides, the CDR3 is TGTGCCAGCAGTCCTCCAGGGTTCAGCCCACCCCTCCACTTT.

This clonotype has ten or more counts. This chain uses TRBV6-4 with TRBJ2-2; D remains ambiguous. Between the trimmed V and J ends, which lost 2 bases and 7 bases, there was a span of 11 bases. The CDR3 consists of 14 residues. The germline V gene encodes CDR1 MRHNA and CDR2 SNTAGT. This chain's CDR3 is CASSDRKTGGELFF. The CDR3 DNA follows: TGTGCCAGCAGTGACCGGAAGACGGGCGGGGAGCTGTTTTTT.

The V gene is TRBV7-3, the J gene TRBJ2-6; tentatively, D is TRBD1 (5 bases). This CDR3 has 17 amino acids. Between the trimmed V and J ends, which lost 2 bases and 2 bases, there was a span of 13 bases. Germline values: CDR1 SGHTA, CDR2 FQGTGA. CDR3 bases: TGTGCCAGCAGCTTATCCCGACAGAGTACTGGGGCCAACGTCCTGACTTTC. It translates to CASSLSRQSTGANVLTF.

V and J are TRBV15 and TRBJ2-7; 10 bases are shared with TRBD2. Germline V gives CDR1 LNHNV, CDR2 YYDKDF (reference sequence). V was clipped by 0 bases and J by 7 bases; unmatched bases: 6. The CDR3 covers 15 residues. The CDR3 protein is CATSREISGRREQYF. For the CDR3, the DNA is TGTGCCACCAGCAGAGAAATTAGCGGGAGGAGGGAGCAGTACTTC.

Only a few counts were recorded for this clonotype. J is TRBJ2-4 and V is TRBV6-1, with D tentatively TRBD1 or TRBD2 (5 bases each). V was pared by 2 bases and J by 9 bases, with 23 bases between. Germline V lookup: CDR1 MNHNS, CDR2 SASEGT. The length of the CDR3 is 17 residues. CDR3 nucleotides: TGTGCCAGCAGTGAAAGGGTAGGGGACCGAGGGGTTGTCATTCAGTACTTC. Protein sequence: CASSERVGDRGVVIQYF.

Points on this clonotype: The final CDR3 position lacks the conserved phenylalanine or tryptophan, pointing to a likely read error. It is unclear where the CDR3 begins or ends on the DNA, so no DNA is shown, and the CDR3 is as TCRdb lists it. The chain couples TRBV6-5 to TRBJ2-5; TRBD2 reflects the table's D call only, with no check against the DNA. The germline CDR1 and CDR2 sequences are MNHEY and SVGAGI. The CDR3 sequence runs 14 residues, both termini included. CDR3 sequence: CASSPLGGGYTFGS.

The rearrangement links TRBV19 to TRBJ2-7, with 9 bases matching TRBD1. V lost 3 bases, J lost 4 bases, and 4 bases stayed unmatched. The CDR3 loop spans 14 amino acids. In germline, CDR1 is LNHDA, CDR2 SQIVND (reference sequence). CDR3 sequence reads: CASSIGTGSYEQYF. The CDR3, as DNA: TGTGCCAGTAGTATTGGGACAGGGTCGTACGAGCAGTACTTC.

This chain's CDR3 is CSDGQGPRPYEQYF. The CDR3 bases are TGCAGCGATGGACAGGGGCCTCGCCCCTACGAGCAGTACTTC. V usage is TRBV29-1 and J usage is TRBJ2-7, with 9 positions matching TRBD1. From germline, CDR1 is SQVTM and CDR2 ANQGSEA. This CDR3 region has 14 residues. Trimming removed 7 bases from V and 2 bases from J; junction bases left unmatched: 9.

This chain joins TRBV20-1 and TRBJ2-1, with 10 bases matching TRBD2. This CDR3 contains 18 residues. V was pared by 2 bases and J by 5 bases, with 15 bases of the junction left unmatched. Germline V gene lookup returns CDR1 DFQATT and CDR2 SNEGSKA (reference sequence). This CDR3 is CSARPGLADPNLHNEQFF. CDR3 sequence (DNA): TGCAGTGCTAGACCCGGACTAGCGGACCCAAACTTACACAATGAGCAGTTCTTC.

This clonotype appeared many times. CDR3 sequence (DNA): TGTGCCAGCGACTCAGGGGGCGGGGGAGGCTACACCTTC. Amino acids: CASDSGGGGGYTF. This sequence joins TRBV12-3 or TRBV12-4 and TRBJ1-2; 8 positions agree with TRBD1. Losses at the gene ends were 8 bases for V and 8 bases for J; bases not matched to a gene: 10. This CDR3 comprises 13 residues.

The genes are TRBV11-1 and TRBJ2-7, with unresolved D. V shed 1 base and J shed 9 bases, with 13 bases lying between them. CDR1 is SGHAT and CDR2 is FQDESV in the germline V gene (reference sequence). The CDR3 spans 13 residues. In DNA, the CDR3 is TGTGCCAGCAGCTTAGGTAGGGAATCAGGGCAGTACTTC. Its translation: CASSLGRESGQYF.

The rearrangement uses TRBV28 and TRBJ1-2, with unresolved D. The V gene lost 2 bases and the J gene lost 5 bases, with 15 bases spanning the gap. There are 15 residues in the CDR3. CDR1 and CDR2 from the germline V gene are MDHEN and SYDVKM. The DNA of the CDR3 is TGTGCCAGCAGTTTAGAAGGGAGTAAATGGTATGGCTACACCTTC. Encoded protein: CASSLEGSKWYGYTF.

Many counts were recorded for this clonotype. The V call is TRBV20-1, the J call TRBJ1-2; 7 positions agree with TRBD1. CDR3 size: 12 residues. The germline V gene encodes CDR1 DFQATT and CDR2 SNEGSKA (reference sequence). The junction had 6 bases not matched to a gene; V was cut back by 8 bases and J by 3 bases. CDR3: CSLYRGDYGYTF. The CDR3 nucleotides are TGCAGTCTCTACAGGGGCGACTATGGCTACACCTTC.

This clonotype occurred many times. V is TRBV5-4 and J is TRBJ1-2; 7 bases are shared with TRBD1. The CDR3 is 15 amino acids. V shed 4 bases and J 4 bases; nucleotides not matched to a gene: 10. CDR1 is SGHNT, CDR2 YYREEE, per germline (reference sequence). Here the CDR3 reads CASSKQGWEGYGYTF. The CDR3 region has the DNA TGTGCCAGCAGCAAACAGGGGTGGGAGGGCTATGGCTACACCTTC. Complete variable domain (other parts from reference TRBV5-4 and TRBJ1-2): ETGVTQSPTHLIKTRGQQVTLRCSSQSGHNTVSWYQQALGQGPQFIFQYYREEENGRGNFPPRFSGLQFPNYSSELNVNALELDDSALYLCASSKQGWEGYGYTFGSGTRLTVV.

The chain uses TRBV7-2 and TRBJ2-7; TRBD2 is a possible D gene (6 bases). This CDR3 contains 14 residues. Germline V gene sequence: CDR1 SGHTA, CDR2 FQGNSA. V lost 1 base and J 0 bases, leaving 7 bases between the germline ends. CDR3 in DNA: TGTGCCAGCAGCTTAGTCGGGGGCTCCTACGAGCAGTACTTC. It translates to CASSLVGGSYEQYF.

A word on this clonotype: At one boundary the junction diverges from the germline segment, which might be a read error. This sequence joins TRBV9 and TRBJ2-2; 10 nucleotides align to TRBD2. CDR3 length: 16 residues. Germline CDR1 and CDR2: SGDLS and YYNGEE. For the CDR3, the DNA is TGTGCCAGCAGCTCTCCGCTAGCGGGAGTCACCGTGGAGCTGTTTTTT. Its translation: CASSSPLAGVTVELFF.

The rearrangement links TRBV7-3 to TRBJ2-7; 7 nucleotides match TRBD1. The CDR3 sequence is 16 residues long. Germline V gives CDR1 SGHTA, CDR2 FQGTGA. Trimming at V came to 5 bases and at J to 2 bases, leaving 12 bases not matched to a gene. CDR3 sequence: CASSKNGDRVPYEQYF. CDR3 DNA: TGTGCCAGCAGCAAAAATGGGGACAGAGTTCCCTACGAGCAGTACTTC.

The chain employs TRBV10-1 and TRBJ2-7; D not resolved. The CDR3 loop spans 11 amino acids. The germline gives CDR1 WNHNN, CDR2 SYGVQD (reference sequence). The V end was cut by 10 bases, the J end by 6 bases, with 13 bases between. The CDR3 DNA is TGCGCCATTAAAAAGACGGCCGAGCAGTACTTC. This codes for CAIKKTAEQYF.

The chain couples TRBV12-3 or TRBV12-4 to TRBJ2-6; 7 nucleotides line up with TRBD1. J gave up 0 bases and V 5 bases, and 7 bases lay outside the gene matches. CDR3 size: 17 residues. CDR3: CASSPATGISGANVLTF. In nucleotides, the CDR3 is TGTGCCAGCAGTCCAGCGACAGGGATCTCTGGGGCCAACGTCCTGACTTTC.